This T cell receptor (beta chain) was captured in a study of quantifying T cell responses using KT2 cells. Study details: cDNA was made from DNase-treated RNA using alpha and beta constant primers. The second PCR was a qPCR stopped at a predetermined fluorescence threshold.

Findings and caveats of the study: At about one KT2 cell per 100,000 PBMC, KT2 sequences were still detected.

About this clonotype: Antigen specificity is unknown.

Known numbers of the T cell clone KT2 were added to PBMC. CDR3 length: 12 residues. Germline values: CDR1 MNHEY, CDR2 SVGAGI. The V gene end was trimmed by 6 bases and the J gene end by 7 bases; junction bases not matched to a gene: 4. An oligo carrying a UMI was ligated to the cDNA 3' end. An equimolar mix of RC1.1 and RC1.2 primed the beta chain across TRBC1 and TRBC2. In TCRdb, the UMI-ligation and nested PCR reads were re-called with MiXCR into one record per CDR3 protein. In the table there are over 55,000 distinct CDR3 sequences, roughly an eighth of which are singletons. The sequence was collected from a human donor. The gene calls are TRBV6-5 and TRBJ1-1, with 8 bases fitting TRBD1. The specimen was PBMCs spiked with cells of the T cell clone KT2. The CDR3 protein is CASSRQGFEAFF. The CDR3 DNA reads as TGTGCCAGCAGCCGACAGGGGTTTGAAGCTTTCTTT.